This T cell receptor beta chain stems from a study of glioma-infiltrating T cells. Study information: Samples included WHO grade II oligodendrogliomas or astrocytomas and initial-diagnosis grade IV glioblastomas.

Worth noting for this clonotype: Its antigen is unidentified.

Germline trimming cut 0 bases from V and 6 bases from J; bases unmatched to any gene: 10. Germline V gene sequence: CDR1 LGHDT, CDR2 YNNKEL (reference sequence). The CDR3 consists of 17 residues. The iRepertoire nested amplicon-rescue multiplex PCR amplified TCR alpha and beta CDR3s from RNA. TCRdb passed the multiplex PCR reads through MiXCR, listing each CDR3 protein once. The table has 300,000 to 450,000 distinct CDR3 sequences, around 38% seen once. Study results and caveats: Signature shared blood CDR3 motifs were enriched in low-divergence and depleted in high-divergence patients. Non-neoplastic patients had below-expected tissue-blood divergence, while all gliomas exceeded expectation.

The chain links TRBV3-1 to TRBJ2-2; 7 nucleotides align to TRBD1. The specimen sequenced was glioma tissue, nonneoplastic brain tissue, or PBMCs (not recorded which). This clonotype originated in a human donor with low-grade glioma or glioblastoma, undergoing nonglioma brain surgery, or in good health (not recorded which). The CDR3 spells CASSQDDRAGWAGELFF. In DNA, the CDR3 is TGTGCCAGCAGCCAAGACGACAGGGCTGGCTGGGCCGGGGAGCTGTTTTTT.